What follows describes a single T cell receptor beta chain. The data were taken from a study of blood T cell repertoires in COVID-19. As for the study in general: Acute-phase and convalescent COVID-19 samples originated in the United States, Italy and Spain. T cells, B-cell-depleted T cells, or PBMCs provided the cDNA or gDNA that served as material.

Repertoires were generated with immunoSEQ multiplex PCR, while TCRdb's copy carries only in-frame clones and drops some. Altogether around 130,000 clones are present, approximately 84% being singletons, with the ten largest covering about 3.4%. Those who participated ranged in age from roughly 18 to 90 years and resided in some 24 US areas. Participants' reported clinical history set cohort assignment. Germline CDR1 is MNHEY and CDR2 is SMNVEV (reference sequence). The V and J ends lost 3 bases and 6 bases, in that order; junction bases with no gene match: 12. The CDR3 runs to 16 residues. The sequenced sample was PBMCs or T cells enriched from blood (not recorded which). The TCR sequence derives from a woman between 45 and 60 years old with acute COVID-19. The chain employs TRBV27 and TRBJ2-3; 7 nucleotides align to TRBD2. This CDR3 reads CASSFSASGIGDTQYF. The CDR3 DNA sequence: TGTGCCAGCAGTTTCTCAGCCAGCGGGATCGGGGATACGCAGTATTTT.